Here is one T cell receptor beta chain with its context. Its antigen specificity is not known. No base quality values were provided; no much bigger clone lies one nucleotide off. In total, roughly 670 healthy bone marrow donors made up the cohort. At the time of sampling, all cohort members were nominally healthy, though unrecorded immune exposures were likely present. The donor tested CMV seronegative, placing the donor among the 350 or so seronegative members of the cohort. A peripheral blood sample was collected from each donor, and TCR beta sequencing was performed on peripheral blood mononuclear cells. The Qiagen DNeasy Blood Extraction Kit was used to extract genomic DNA from the blood cell samples. The CDR1 and CDR2 encoded by the germline V gene are SGDLS and YYNGEE. Trimming removed 0 bases from V and 10 bases from J; the gene matches leave 4 bases unexplained. The CDR3 contains 15 residues, cysteine and phenylalanine counted. Left in the record is the CDR3 DNA by itself, 45 bases read in frame from the first base.

The data derive from a study of cytomegalovirus exposure and HLA in healthy donors (TCRdb year 2017). At the level of the whole study: In an earlier analysis of roughly 590 of the donors, approximately 260 Gb of sequence data and 90 million to 120 million unique TCR beta sequences from about 180 million T cells were reported. The study used immunosequencing to profile the T cell repertoires of approximately 640 subjects and linked those repertoires to cytomegalovirus serostatus. A later analysis re-analyzed previously published TCR beta repertoires from approximately 700 donors and added high-resolution HLA genotyping to study TCR occurrence patterns. The study aimed to test whether signatures of past pathogen exposure could be identified by cataloging public T cell receptors. The study combined high-throughput TCR immunosequencing, statistical association of individual TCRs with disease status, and machine learning to predict cytomegalovirus infection status. An early release covering 550 to 650 HLA-typed donors comprised around 300 gigabases of sequencing data and roughly 85 million unique TCR sequences. A later genetic analysis used genome-wide SNP genotypes for 398 of the 666 donors, treating that subset as a discovery cohort. The later analysis used no new phenotypic data to find candidate immune exposures, relying instead on TCR beta sequences and their occurrence across donors. Besides the first cohort of about 730 subjects, a separate validation cohort made up of 120 different subjects was used. HLA typing covered class I and class II loci at four-digit resolution. Of the roughly 400 genotyped donors, around 81% fell in the genetic ancestry cluster associated with self-reported Caucasian donors. All discovery cohort repertoires had been generated using a single sequencing platform. Donor age, sex, ethnicity and CMV serostatus were compiled together with the repertoire data. An earlier analysis of more than 450 of the donors used high-throughput TCR beta sequencing to judge whether each TCR beta V gene segment behaved as functional or pseudogenic. The number of donors typed differed by locus, with 629-630 for A, B, C, DRB1 and DQB1, around 520 for DQA1, over 600 for DPA1, and around 450 for DPB1. Four or five DR-DQ haplotypes were handled as single units for association and clustering because linkage in the cohort was strong. Across 398 genotyped donors of the cohort, an average of approximately 220,000 unique TCR beta nucleotide sequences per donor were sequenced, and about a sixth of those sequences were non-productive.

The full study reports these points: Broadly in line with IMGT annotations, most TCR beta V segments showed up in productive rearrangements about 90% or about 30% of the time in an earlier analysis of around 550 of the donors. The only immune exposure information available for the cohort was CMV serostatus. This cohort had only TCR beta chains sequenced, and the lack of alpha or paired-chain data limited which features could be detected. Some IMGT-functional V segments, including TRBV6-2 and TRBV6-3, could not be distinguished by the 87-base-pair reads and were therefore excluded. At a false discovery rate of 0.05, a later analysis linked 16,000 or so TCR beta sequences to specific HLA alleles. Correlated functional status among segregating V segments might reflect linkage disequilibrium, but an unknown experimental factor could not be ruled out. A later genetic analysis associated a missense DCLRE1C variant with V-gene and J-gene trimming of TCR beta chains, and an independent cohort replicated the association. Compared with equally common non-associated chains, HLA-associated TCR beta chains in a later analysis were more clonally expanded and had lower generation probabilities. The authors suggested that the approach could potentially be generalized to other disease states and immunological phenotypes. The sequencing pipeline was judged likely to have produced a cluster of highly shared sequence variants as a technical artifact. The presence/absence analyses assumed that sequencing depth was roughly uniform across donors, and that assumption may not be true. In a later analysis, most CMV-associated TCR beta chains were found to appear HLA-restricted, with HLA associations seemingly driven largely by CMV exposure. The earlier analysis of almost 600 of the donors excluded roughly 17 rarely observed V segments, including chromosome 9 orphons, because counts were too low. Because HLA typing was missing for some donors at each locus, association tests included only the typed subset. A few of the identified cytomegalovirus-associated TCR beta chains were confirmed in vitro to be specific for cytomegalovirus antigens. The study listed 150 to 200 TCR beta chains as associated with cytomegalovirus. According to a later genetic analysis, donors in an Asian-associated ancestry cluster had fewer N-insertions in productive TCRs than the roughly 670-donor mean. According to a later analysis, parvovirus B19, influenza, CMV and Epstein-Barr virus appeared linked to several top co-occurrence clusters. Cytomegalovirus status was reported to be diagnosed by the classifier with high specificity and sensitivity in both the original and validation cohorts. A further reported finding was that TCR beta sequences accurately predicted the HLA-A and HLA-B alleles for most subjects in the first cohort. Most TCR sequences were observed very rarely across donors, whereas some public TCRs were present in many individuals. In a later analysis, TCR association rates were found to vary across HLA loci, with the most associated TCRs seen for DRB1 alleles and the fewest for HLA-C alleles. Assigning TCR associations to individual alleles was difficult when HLA alleles, especially DR and DQ, strongly co-occurred.

The library was produced with the immunoSEQ multiplex PCR assay. For the multiplex PCR, a mixture combining 60 forward primers for TCR Vbeta segments and 13 reverse primers for TCR Jbeta segments was used. Amplification of the CDR3 region of rearranged TCR beta genes was performed with a multiplex PCR assay on genomic DNA. On the Illumina HiSeq System, the amplified TCR beta libraries were sequenced as 87-base-pair reads. The study's own analysis went as follows. In a later analysis, tens of millions of unique TCR beta chains were counted across the 666 repertoires, and roughly 10 million of these chains were shared by at least two donors. A nearest-neighbor algorithm error-corrected the raw reads and collapsed the reads into unique sequences, merging closely related sequences to remove PCR and sequencing errors. Alignment of CDR3 sequences to IMGT reference sequences was used to assign V, D and J gene segments. For a sequence to be retained, a match of at least six nucleotides was required to both a V gene segment and a J gene segment. A rearrangement was called productive if the CDR3 had no stop codons and remained in frame with V and J, and every other rearrangement was called non-productive. CDR3 was defined by IMGT convention, running from the second conserved V-encoded cysteine to the conserved J-encoded phenylalanine. The earlier analysis of 500 to 650 of the donors excluded any sequence lacking an unambiguous match to a single V gene segment. An earlier analysis of some 500 of the donors classified V segments as functional when productive rearrangements were above 56.7% and as segregating when the standard deviation between donors was above 5%. A statistical classification framework was built to diagnose cytomegalovirus status from the catalog of TCR beta chain sequences. A later analysis assigned V and J genes by comparing TCR nucleotide sequences with IMGT/GENE-DB human TR gene sequences. In a later analysis, CDR3 sequences and most-parsimonious VDJ recombination scenarios were assigned using the TCRdist pipeline. In a later analysis, each TCR beta chain was defined by its CDR3 amino acid sequence together with its V-gene family, and reads without a unique V-gene family were excluded. A later analysis removed over 500 highly shared, low-generation-probability nucleotide sequences to deal with suspected cross-contamination and a sequencing artifact. In a later analysis, a clonal expansion index was calculated for each public chain from normalized within-repertoire ranks of inferred template counts. A later analysis computed generation probabilities with a VDJ recombination model fitted to out-of-frame rearrangements, and checked the results against IGoR. Hypergeometric tests were used in a later analysis to score TCR-TCR, TCR-HLA and TCR-CMV co-occurrence, with a repertoire-size bias correction applied to the TCR pairs. False discovery rates were estimated in a later analysis by permuting HLA or CMV assignments 20 times. In a later analysis, co-occurring TCRs were grouped using DBSCAN, with TCRdist sequence similarity added in when clustering inside HLA-allele-positive subsets. Repertoires with fewer than 30,000 or more than 120,000 public chains were left out of co-occurrence clustering, as were a handful of repertoires with anomalous nucleotide sharing. Entries here come from immuneACCESS through TCRdb and include only in-frame sequences with V and J called. Some clones fail to appear in such tables; in the studies checked, an unresolved V gene covers under half of the shortfall, and the cause of the remainder is unknown. V and J calls and clone size are given by that table; D and trimming were obtained from the DNA. The sample table lists around 130,000 clones, about 79% of them with a count of one. 1.5% to 2% of the sample belongs to the ten largest clones.

The chain was built from TRBV9 and TRBJ2-1; 13 central nucleotides agree with TRBD2. The TCR sequence derives from a young man in good health and CMV-seronegative. Sequenced material: PBMCs. CDR3 loop: CASSVVGLAGVEQFF. The nucleotide sequence is given as TGTGCCAGCAGCGTAGTAGGACTAGCGGGAGTGGAGCAGTTCTTC. Reference TRBV9 and TRBJ2-1 proteins supply the regions before and after the CDR3; the full variable domain is: DSGVTQTPKHLITATGQRVTLRCSPRSGDLSVYWYQQSLDQGLQFLIQYYNGEERAKGNILERFSAQQFPDLHSELNLSSLELGDSALYFCASSVVGLAGVEQFFGPGTRLTVL.